This T cell receptor (beta chain) was observed in a study of Graves' ophthalmopathy and Graves' hyperthyroidism. Beta-chain TCR CDR3 regions were amplified from RNA transcripts. Investigators did first-round RT-PCR with HTBI primers, then second-round multiplex PCR. Using its own MiXCR run on the multiplex PCR reads, TCRdb lists one record per CDR3 protein. This sample has about 370,000 distinct CDR3 sequences, with about 18% found just once. Hyperthyroidism was classified as stable if no ophthalmopathy occurred within 18 months of follow-up. Certain patients were not enrolled. These were patients with other autoimmune diseases, uncontrolled infections, pregnancy or lactation. The starting material, approximately 9.7 ml of fresh peripheral blood, provided the PBMCs. This clonotype came up many times. Trimming left V 6 bases short and J 7 bases short, with 21 bases between. This CDR3 is 15 amino acids long. Germline CDR1 reads MNHEY; CDR2 reads SVGEGT.

This sequence originates from an adult woman with stable Graves' hyperthyroidism. The V and J genes are TRBV6-2 or TRBV6-3 and TRBJ2-5; D might be TRBD1 or TRBD2, each matching 6 bases. The sequenced sample was peripheral blood. CDR3 DNA: TGTGCCAGCAGAGCCGGGACGCTCGAGGGGGGGACCCAGTACTTC. Translating gives CASRAGTLEGGTQYF.